This entry lists 11 T cell receptor beta chains sequenced from one sample in a study of CD8 T cells in ankylosing spondylitis (dated by TCRdb to 2016 to 2017). The library came from 5' RACE. This sample was sequenced with an Illumina HiSeq 2500. TCRdb redid the processing of the public reads, applying fastp at Q25 and MiXCR, and retained in-frame beta chains. Rows merge per CDR3 protein into single entries with the most common DNA and genes. The sample yields fewer than 450,000 distinct CDR3 sequences; roughly 17% were counted once. Approximately 1% of the sample comes from the top ten. Their recognized antigens are unknown. Study-wide conclusions, independent of this receptor: Blood from ankylosing spondylitis patients appeared to be characterized by a TCR beta motif made up of eight highly homologous amino acid variants.

Sequencing was performed on blood, either unsorted or a sorted T cell fraction (not recorded which). Receptors originate from a male donor with ankylosing spondylitis.

The chain joins TRBV19 to TRBJ1-4; D unclear. The CDR3 spans 15 residues. Germline CDR1 reads LNHDA; CDR2 reads SQIVND (reference sequence). Trimming left V 7 bases short and J 0 bases short, with 12 bases between. The CDR3 sequence: CASKDQHPTNEKLFF. CDR3 sequence (DNA): TGTGCCAGTAAAGACCAACACCCAACTAATGAAAAACTGTTTTTT.

This clonotype was detected only a few times. The chain's CDR3 is CSARDHGGQPQHF. DNA for the CDR3: TGCAGTGCTAGAGATCACGGGGGCCAGCCCCAGCATTTT. The V gene is TRBV20-1, the J gene TRBJ1-5; D is possibly TRBD1 (6 bases). CDR3 size: 13 residues. CDR1 DFQATT and CDR2 SNEGSKA come from the germline V gene (reference sequence). Trimming cost V 0 bases and J 7 bases, with 10 bases left between them.

This clonotype was detected ten times or more. The chain recombines TRBV12-3 or TRBV12-4 with TRBJ1-4; a weak D match, TRBD1 (6 bases). This CDR3 contains 16 residues. Deletions cut 3 bases from V and 7 bases from J, with 18 bases between. As DNA, the CDR3 is TGTGCCAGCAGTTTGTTTGGACAGCCAAGCGGTGAAAAACTGTTTTTT. Protein sequence: CASSLFGQPSGEKLFF.

The CDR3 sequence is CSARSPGQGNYGYTF. As DNA, the CDR3 is TGCAGTGCTAGATCCCCGGGACAGGGGAACTATGGCTACACCTTC. V usage is TRBV20-1 and J usage is TRBJ1-2; 10 nucleotides line up with TRBD1. The CDR3 covers 15 residues. J was trimmed by 2 bases and V by 2 bases; bases with no gene match: 5. The germline V gene has CDR1 DFQATT and CDR2 SNEGSKA (reference sequence).

This chain links TRBV3-1 with TRBJ2-4; TRBD1 might be the D (6 bases). The ends were cut back, 2 bases at V and 2 bases at J, with 10 bases in the middle. CDR3 size: 15 residues. CDR1 is LGHDT and CDR2 is YNNKEL in the germline V gene (reference sequence). Here the CDR3 DNA reads TGTGCCAGCAGCCAATGGGACACCTCCAAAAACATTCAGTACTTC. Its protein product is CASSQWDTSKNIQYF.

V usage is TRBV12-3 or TRBV12-4 and J usage is TRBJ2-7; D is tentatively TRBD1 or TRBD2 (6 bases each). V was shortened by 7 bases and J by 4 bases, with 14 bases between the two germline ends. The CDR3 loop spans 13 amino acids. CDR3 bases: TGTGCCAGCACCAGGGAAGGGGGGTACGAGCAGTACTTC. The encoded protein is CASTREGGYEQYF.

This clonotype was observed a few times. The gene calls are TRBV7-2 and TRBJ2-5; 7 bases map to TRBD2. The CDR3 contains 13 residues. The germline gives CDR1 SGHTA, CDR2 FQGNSA. Losses at the gene ends were 7 bases for V and 2 bases for J; bases not matched to a gene: 4. The CDR3 sequence is CASNRDYQETQYF. CDR3 nucleotide sequence: TGTGCCAGCAACCGGGACTATCAAGAGACCCAGTACTTC.

The chain couples TRBV7-8 to TRBJ2-3; 7 nucleotides line up with TRBD1. The CDR3 extends over 16 amino acids. The V segment lost 2 bases and the J segment 4 bases; nucleotides outside the gene matches: 9. Germline values: CDR1 SGHVS, CDR2 FQNEAQ. The CDR3 spells CASSLQEQGWPDTQYF. The CDR3 nucleotides are TGTGCCAGCAGCTTACAGGAACAGGGGTGGCCAGATACGCAGTATTTT.

V is TRBV11-2 and J is TRBJ1-4; 11 bases are a match to TRBD1. V trimming: 5 bases; J trimming: 3 bases; junction bases outside the gene matches: 11. Germline V lookup: CDR1 SGHAT, CDR2 FQNNGV. The CDR3 length is 18 residues. Written as DNA, the CDR3 is TGTGCCAGCAGCCCAGGACAGGGGGCGATGCCAGCTAATGAAAAACTGTTTTTT. Its translation is CASSPGQGAMPANEKLFF.

This clonotype was seen many times. One end of the junction does not line up with germline, which may come from a read error. V usage is TRBV18 and J usage is TRBJ2-7; D gene unclear. The V gene's germline CDR1 is KGHSH and CDR2 LQKENI. The CDR3 is 11 amino acids. The CDR3 protein is CASSPGYEQYF. The DNA for the CDR3 is TGCGCCAGCAGCCCCGGATACGAGCAGTACTTC. The full variable domain, with the rest looked up from reference TRBV18 and TRBJ2-7, is NAGVMQNPRHLVRRRGQEARLRCSPMKGHSHVYWYRQLPEEGLKFMVYLQKENIIDESGMPKERFSAEFPKEGPSILRIQQVVRGDSAAYFCASSPGYEQYFGPGTRLTVT.

Only a few counts were recorded for this clonotype. The genes are TRBV15 and TRBJ2-3; 9 nucleotides agree with TRBD1. This CDR3 comprises 17 residues. The V and J ends lost 2 bases and 7 bases, in that order; junction bases with no gene match: 13. Germline lookup yields CDR1 LNHNV and CDR2 YYDKDF (reference sequence). The CDR3 loop reads CATSRRLQGAGENTQYF. The CDR3, as DNA: TGTGCCACCAGCAGACGTTTACAGGGGGCCGGGGAAAATACGCAGTATTTT.